The entry below gives a single T cell receptor (beta chain) sequence along with its context. Antigen unknown. Through a sample-barcoded 5' primer and a J-beta primer mix, a second PCR was run for roughly 7 to 11 cycles. TCRdb reprocessed the 5' RACE reads with MiXCR, giving one entry per CDR3 protein. The sample carries fewer than 1.5 million distinct CDR3 sequences, 42% recorded once. These data come from a study of blood T cells in healthy people across ages. Study outcomes and limitations: Researchers deemed the diversity estimates from one million T cells underestimates.

CDR1 and CDR2 (germline): SNHLY, FYNNEI. The CDR3 has 11 amino acids. Trimming took 4 bases from V and 7 from J, leaving 8 bases between them. The donors, healthy Caucasians from Russia, were aged 6 to 90. Every sample gave at least 5.5 micrograms of total RNA when it was extracted. The rearrangement uses TRBV2 and TRBJ2-7; no clear D. The TCR sequence derives from a woman under 30 in good health. Sequencing was done on a sample of blood. The CDR3 protein is CASSGYDEQYF. The DNA for the CDR3 is TGTGCCAGCAGTGGTTACGATGAGCAGTACTTC.